This TCR beta chain stems from a study of CD8 T cells in ankylosing spondylitis. This clonotype was found many times. As yet, its antigen is unknown. Points from the study as a whole: Previously reported in reactive arthritis synovial fluid and blood were some of the motif variants. Within peripheral blood, clones linked to disease were CD8+ and relatively rare.

Germline loops: CDR1 SGDLS, CDR2 YYNGEE. The V segment lost 0 bases and the J segment 4 bases; nucleotides outside the gene matches: 4. This CDR3 has 16 residues. Using quantitative 5'-RACE with molecular barcodes, the authors made TCR beta libraries. TCRdb analysed the 5' RACE reads with MiXCR anew, one entry per CDR3 protein. The sample yields 40,000 or so distinct CDR3 sequences, about 3% seen once. The gene calls are TRBV9 and TRBJ2-2; 9 nucleotides agree with TRBD2. The receptor's source is a male donor with ankylosing spondylitis or in good health (not recorded which). The sequenced sample consisted of blood, either unsorted or a sorted T cell fraction (not recorded which). The CDR3 DNA is TGTGCCAGCAGCGTAGCTAGCGGGGCCGCCACCGGGGAGCTGTTTTTT. Residues: CASSVASGAATGELFF.